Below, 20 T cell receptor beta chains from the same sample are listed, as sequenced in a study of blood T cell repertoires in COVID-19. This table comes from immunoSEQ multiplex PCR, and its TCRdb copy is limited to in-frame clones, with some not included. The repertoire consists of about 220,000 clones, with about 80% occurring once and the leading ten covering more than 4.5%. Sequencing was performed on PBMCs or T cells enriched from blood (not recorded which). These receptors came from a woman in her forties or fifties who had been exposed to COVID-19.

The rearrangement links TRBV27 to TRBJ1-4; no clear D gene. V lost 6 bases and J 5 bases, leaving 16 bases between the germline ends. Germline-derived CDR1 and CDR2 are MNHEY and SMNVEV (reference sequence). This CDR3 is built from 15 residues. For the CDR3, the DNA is TGTGCCAGCAGCCCCTGGGGAGTGATAAATGAAAAACTGTTTTTT. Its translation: CASSPWGVINEKLFF.

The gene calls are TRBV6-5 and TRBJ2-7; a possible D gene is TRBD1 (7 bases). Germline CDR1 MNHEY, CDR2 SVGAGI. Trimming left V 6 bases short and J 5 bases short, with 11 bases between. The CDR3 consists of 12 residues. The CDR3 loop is CASRRDSHEQYF. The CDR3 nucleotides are TGTGCCAGCAGGCGGGACAGCCACGAGCAGTACTTC.

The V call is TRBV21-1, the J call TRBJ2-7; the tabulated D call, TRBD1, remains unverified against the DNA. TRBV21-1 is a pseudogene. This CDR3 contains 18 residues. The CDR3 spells CASSTPHGRQRGAYEQYF. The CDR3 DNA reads TGTGCCAGCAGCACCCCCCACGGTCGACAGCGAGGAGCCTACGAGCAGTACTTC.

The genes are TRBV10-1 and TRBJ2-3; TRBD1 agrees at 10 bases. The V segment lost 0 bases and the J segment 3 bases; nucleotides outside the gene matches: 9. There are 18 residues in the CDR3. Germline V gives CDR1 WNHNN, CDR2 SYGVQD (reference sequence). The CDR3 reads CASSESPPGQGGTDTQYF. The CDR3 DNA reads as TGCGCCAGCAGTGAGTCGCCCCCCGGACAGGGGGGTACAGATACGCAGTATTTT.

CDR3 DNA: TGTGCCAGCAGCTTAGGGTTGGCGGGGAAAGAGACCCAGTACTTC. Amino acid sequence: CASSLGLAGKETQYF. The chain recombines TRBV7-9 with TRBJ2-5; a possible D gene is TRBD2 (6 bases). Germline V gene sequence: CDR1 SEHNR, CDR2 FQNEAQ (reference sequence). CDR3 length: 15 amino acids. V lost 1 base and J 3 bases, leaving 12 bases between the germline ends.

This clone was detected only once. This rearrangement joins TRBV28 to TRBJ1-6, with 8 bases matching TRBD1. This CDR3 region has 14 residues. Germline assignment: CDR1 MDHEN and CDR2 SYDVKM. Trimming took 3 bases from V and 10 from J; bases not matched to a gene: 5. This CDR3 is CASSLTGESSPLHF. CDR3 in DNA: TGTGCCAGCAGTTTGACAGGGGAGTCGTCACCCCTCCACTTT.

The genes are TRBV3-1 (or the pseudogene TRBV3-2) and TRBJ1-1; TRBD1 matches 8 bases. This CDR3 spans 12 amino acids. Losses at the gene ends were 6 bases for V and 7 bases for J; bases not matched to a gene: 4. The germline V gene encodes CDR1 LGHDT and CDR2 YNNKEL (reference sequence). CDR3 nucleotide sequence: TGTGCCAGCAGGGCGACAGGGGTTGAAGCTTTCTTT. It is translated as CASRATGVEAFF.

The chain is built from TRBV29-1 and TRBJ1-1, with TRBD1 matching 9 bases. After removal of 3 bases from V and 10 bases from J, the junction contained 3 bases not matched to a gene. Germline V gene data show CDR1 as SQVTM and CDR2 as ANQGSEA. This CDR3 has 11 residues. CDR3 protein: CSVDRGQGAFF. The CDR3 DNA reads TGCAGCGTTGACCGGGGACAGGGAGCTTTCTTT.

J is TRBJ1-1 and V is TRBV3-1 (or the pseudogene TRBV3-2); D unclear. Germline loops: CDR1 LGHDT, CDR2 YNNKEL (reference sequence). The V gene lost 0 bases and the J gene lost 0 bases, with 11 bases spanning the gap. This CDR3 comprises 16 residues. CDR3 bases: TGTGCCAGCAGCCAAGAATCGAGGGTATTGAACACTGAAGCTTTCTTT. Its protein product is CASSQESRVLNTEAFF.

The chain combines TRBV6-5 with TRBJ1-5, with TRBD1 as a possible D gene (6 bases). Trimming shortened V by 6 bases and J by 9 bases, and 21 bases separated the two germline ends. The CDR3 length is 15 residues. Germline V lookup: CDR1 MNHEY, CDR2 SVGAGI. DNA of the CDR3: TGTGCCAGCAGACCGAGGGCCCAGGGGTTCGGGCCCCAGCATTTT. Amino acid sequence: CASRPRAQGFGPQHF.

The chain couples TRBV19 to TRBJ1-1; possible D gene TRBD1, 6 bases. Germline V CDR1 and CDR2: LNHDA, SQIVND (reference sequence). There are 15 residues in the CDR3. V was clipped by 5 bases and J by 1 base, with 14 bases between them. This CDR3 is CASSPGGQTNTEAFF. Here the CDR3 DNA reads TGTGCCAGTAGTCCTGGTGGACAGACGAACACTGAAGCTTTCTTT.

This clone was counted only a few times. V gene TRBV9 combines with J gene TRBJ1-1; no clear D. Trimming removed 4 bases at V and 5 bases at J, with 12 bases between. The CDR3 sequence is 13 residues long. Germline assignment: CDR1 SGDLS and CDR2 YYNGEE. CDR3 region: CASSSTRGTEAFF. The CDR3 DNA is TGTGCCAGCAGCTCTACACGAGGGACTGAAGCTTTCTTT.

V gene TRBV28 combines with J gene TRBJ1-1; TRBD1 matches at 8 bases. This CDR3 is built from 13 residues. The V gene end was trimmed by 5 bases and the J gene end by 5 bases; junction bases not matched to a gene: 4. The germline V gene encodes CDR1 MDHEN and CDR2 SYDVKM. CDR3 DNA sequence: TGTGCCAGCAGTCAGGGGGCTAGAACTGAAGCTTTCTTT. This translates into CASSQGARTEAFF.

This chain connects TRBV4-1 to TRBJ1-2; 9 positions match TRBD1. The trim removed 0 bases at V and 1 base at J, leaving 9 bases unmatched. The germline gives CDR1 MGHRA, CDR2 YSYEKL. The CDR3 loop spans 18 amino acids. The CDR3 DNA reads TGCGCCAGCAGCCAAGACCCAAACAGGGGGCAGTTTAACTATGGCTACACCTTC. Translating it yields CASSQDPNRGQFNYGYTF.

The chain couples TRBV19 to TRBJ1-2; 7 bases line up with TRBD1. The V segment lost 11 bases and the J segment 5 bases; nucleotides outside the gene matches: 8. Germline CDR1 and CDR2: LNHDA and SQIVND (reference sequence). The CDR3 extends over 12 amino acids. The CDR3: CAASTGVYGYTF. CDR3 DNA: TGTGCCGCCTCTACAGGGGTATATGGCTACACCTTC.

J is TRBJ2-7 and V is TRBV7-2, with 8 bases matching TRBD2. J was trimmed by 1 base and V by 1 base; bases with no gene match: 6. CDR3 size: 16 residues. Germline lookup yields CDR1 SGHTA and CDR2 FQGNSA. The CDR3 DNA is TGTGCCAGCAGCTTAGTAAATAGCGGGGTGTCCTACGAGCAGTACTTC. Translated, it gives CASSLVNSGVSYEQYF.

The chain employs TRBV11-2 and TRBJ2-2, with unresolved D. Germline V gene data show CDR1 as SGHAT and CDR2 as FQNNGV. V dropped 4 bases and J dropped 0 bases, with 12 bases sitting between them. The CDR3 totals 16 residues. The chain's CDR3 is CASSSSGGPNTGELFF. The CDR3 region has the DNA TGTGCCAGCAGCTCCTCTGGCGGCCCGAACACCGGGGAGCTGTTTTTT.

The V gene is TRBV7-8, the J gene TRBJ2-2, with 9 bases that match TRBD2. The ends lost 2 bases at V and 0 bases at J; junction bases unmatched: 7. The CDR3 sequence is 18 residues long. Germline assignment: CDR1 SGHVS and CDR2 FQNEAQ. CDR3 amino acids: CASSLKQRGAANTGELFF. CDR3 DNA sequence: TGTGCCAGCAGCTTAAAACAGCGGGGGGCCGCGAACACCGGGGAGCTGTTTTTT.

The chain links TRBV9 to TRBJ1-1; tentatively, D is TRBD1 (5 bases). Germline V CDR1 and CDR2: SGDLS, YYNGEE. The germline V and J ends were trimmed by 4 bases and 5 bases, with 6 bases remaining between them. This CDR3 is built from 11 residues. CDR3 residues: CASSRGTEAFF. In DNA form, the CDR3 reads TGTGCCAGCAGCAGGGGTACTGAAGCTTTCTTT.

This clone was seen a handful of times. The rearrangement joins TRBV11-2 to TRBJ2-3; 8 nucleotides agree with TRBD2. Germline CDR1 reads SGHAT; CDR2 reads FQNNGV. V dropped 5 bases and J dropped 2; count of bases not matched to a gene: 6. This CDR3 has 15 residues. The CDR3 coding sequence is TGTGCCAGCAGCCCAGGACTAGCCTCCACAGATACGCAGTATTTT. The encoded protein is CASSPGLASTDTQYF.